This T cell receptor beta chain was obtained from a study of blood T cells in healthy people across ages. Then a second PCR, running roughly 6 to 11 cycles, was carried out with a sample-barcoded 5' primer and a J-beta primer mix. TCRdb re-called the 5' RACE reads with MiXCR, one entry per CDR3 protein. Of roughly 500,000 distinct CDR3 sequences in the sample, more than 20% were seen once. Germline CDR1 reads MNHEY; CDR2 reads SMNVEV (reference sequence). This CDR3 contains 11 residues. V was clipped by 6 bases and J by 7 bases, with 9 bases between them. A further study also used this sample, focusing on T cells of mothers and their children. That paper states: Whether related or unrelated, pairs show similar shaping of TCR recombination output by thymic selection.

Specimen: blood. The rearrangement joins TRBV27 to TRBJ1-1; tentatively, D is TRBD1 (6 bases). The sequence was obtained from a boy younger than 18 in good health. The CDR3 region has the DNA TGTGCCAGCAGGAGGACAGATGAAGCTTTCTTT. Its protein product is CASRRTDEAFF.